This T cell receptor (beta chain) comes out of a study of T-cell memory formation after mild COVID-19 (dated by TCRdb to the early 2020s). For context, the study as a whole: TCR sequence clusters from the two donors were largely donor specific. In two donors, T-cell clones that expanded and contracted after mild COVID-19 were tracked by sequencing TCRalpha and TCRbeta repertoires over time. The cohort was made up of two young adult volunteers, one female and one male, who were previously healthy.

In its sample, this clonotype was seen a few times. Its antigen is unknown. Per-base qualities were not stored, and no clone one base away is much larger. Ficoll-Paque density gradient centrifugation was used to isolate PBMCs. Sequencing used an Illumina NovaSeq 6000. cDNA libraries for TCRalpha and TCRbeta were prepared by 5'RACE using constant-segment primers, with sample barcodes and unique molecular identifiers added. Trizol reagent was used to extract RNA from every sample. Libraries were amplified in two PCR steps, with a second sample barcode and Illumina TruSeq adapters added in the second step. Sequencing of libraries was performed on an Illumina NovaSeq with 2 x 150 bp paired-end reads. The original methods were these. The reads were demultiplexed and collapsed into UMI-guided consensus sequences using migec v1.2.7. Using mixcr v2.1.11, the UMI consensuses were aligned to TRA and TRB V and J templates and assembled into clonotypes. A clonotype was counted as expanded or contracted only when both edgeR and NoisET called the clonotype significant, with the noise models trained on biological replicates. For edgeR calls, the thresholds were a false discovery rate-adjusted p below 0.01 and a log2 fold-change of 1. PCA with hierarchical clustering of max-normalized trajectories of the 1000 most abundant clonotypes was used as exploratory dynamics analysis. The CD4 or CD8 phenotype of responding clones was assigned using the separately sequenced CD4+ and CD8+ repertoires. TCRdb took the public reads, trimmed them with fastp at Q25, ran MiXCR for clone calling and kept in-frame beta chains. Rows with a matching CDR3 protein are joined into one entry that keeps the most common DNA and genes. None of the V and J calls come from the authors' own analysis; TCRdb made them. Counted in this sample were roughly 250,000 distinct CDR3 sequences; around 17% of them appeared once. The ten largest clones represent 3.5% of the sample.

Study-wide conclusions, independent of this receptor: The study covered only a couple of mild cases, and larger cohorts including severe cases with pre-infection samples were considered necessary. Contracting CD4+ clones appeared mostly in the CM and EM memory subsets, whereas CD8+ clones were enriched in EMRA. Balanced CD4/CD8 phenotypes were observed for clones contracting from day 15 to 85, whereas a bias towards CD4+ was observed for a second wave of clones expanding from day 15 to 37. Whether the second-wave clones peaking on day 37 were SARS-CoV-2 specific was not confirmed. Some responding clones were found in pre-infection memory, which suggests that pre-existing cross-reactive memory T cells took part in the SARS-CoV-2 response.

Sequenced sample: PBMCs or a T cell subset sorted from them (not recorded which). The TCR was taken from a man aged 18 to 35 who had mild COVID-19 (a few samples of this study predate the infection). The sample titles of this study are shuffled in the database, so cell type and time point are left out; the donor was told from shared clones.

The CDR3 protein is CASSSQGTLNNEQFF. The bases are TGTGCCAGCAGCTCCCAGGGGACTCTGAACAATGAGCAGTTCTTC. The V and J genes are TRBV7-3 and TRBJ2-1, with the D gene possibly TRBD1 or TRBD2, each one fitting 6 bases. A distance of 15 bases separates the germline ends of V and J, which lose 4 bases and 5 bases respectively. For CDR1 and CDR2, the germline V gene lists SGHTA and FQGTGA. Including the terminal cysteine and phenylalanine, the CDR3 comprises 15 residues. Only the CDR3 DNA is retained, 45 bases long and in frame from the first base.